The source of this TCR beta chain is a study of shared clonotypes between healthy human individuals. J lost 3 bases, V lost 2 bases, and 9 bases had no gene match. Looked up from germline, CDR1 is WSHSY and CDR2 is SAAADI. CDR3 length: 16 amino acids. Some clones are missing from TCRdb's copy, which holds only in-frame ones; the method was immunoSEQ multiplex PCR. The profile covers 1.5 million to 2.5 million clones, with about 95% appearing a single time and roughly 1.2% taken by the ten largest. This clone was found once. What it binds is unknown. Naive CD8 populations comprised CD45RO-negative cells positively selected for CCR7, excluding terminally differentiated effector memory CD45RA+ cells. Regarding the study as a whole: Donor clonotype sharing was expected to depend on sequencing depth.

The chain employs TRBV10-2 and TRBJ2-5; TRBD2 aligns across 7 bases. This sequence originates from a man aged 18 to 35 in good health. The sample taken for sequencing was naive CD8+ T cells sorted from blood. The CDR3 loop reads CASSEVLAGEEETQYF. CDR3 nucleotide sequence: TGCGCCAGCAGTGAGGTCCTCGCGGGGGAGGAAGAGACCCAGTACTTC.